The 11 T cell receptor beta chains presented below share a single source sample, sequenced in a study of shared clonotypes between healthy human individuals. Produced via immunoSEQ multiplex PCR; TCRdb's table is partial and in-frame only. Of 500,000 to 700,000 clones listed, 95% are singletons. CD45RO-negative, CCR7-positively selected cells formed the naive CD8 fraction, excluding terminally differentiated effector memory CD45RA+ cells. Input material: naive CD8+ T cells sorted from blood. These receptors all come from a woman aged 25-40 years in good health.

The rearrangement links TRBV2 to TRBJ2-2, with 10 bases matching TRBD2. CDR3 length: 16 residues. V trimming: 8 bases; J trimming: 6 bases; junction bases outside the gene matches: 12. Germline CDR1 reads SNHLY; CDR2 reads FYNNEI. The CDR3 bases are TGTGCCAGCTGGGATCGAAGCGGGAGGGCTTCCGGGGAGCTGTTTTTT. Translated: CASWDRSGRASGELFF.

The chain couples TRBV11-2 to TRBJ2-1; 8 nucleotides match TRBD2. The germline CDR1 and CDR2 sequences are SGHAT and FQNNGV. The CDR3 runs 15 residues. Trimming at V came to 3 bases and at J to 9 bases, leaving 10 bases not matched to a gene. DNA for the CDR3: TGTGCCAGCAGCTTTCCCCAGCGGGAGTTCGGTGAGCAGTTCTTC. It yields the protein CASSFPQREFGEQFF.

In its sample, this clone was seen once. V is TRBV28 and J is TRBJ2-7; TRBD1 might be the D (6 bases). V was cut by 6 bases and J by 4 bases, with 22 bases left in between. In germline, CDR1 is MDHEN, CDR2 SYDVKM. The CDR3 is 16 residues long. CDR3: CASRLRAGVRGYEQYF. The CDR3 nucleotides read TGTGCCAGCAGACTTAGAGCAGGGGTACGAGGTTACGAGCAGTACTTC.

The rearrangement uses TRBV19 and TRBJ2-2, with D perhaps assigned TRBD1 or TRBD2 (5 bases each). Per the germline V gene, CDR1 is LNHDA and CDR2 is SQIVND (reference sequence). Between the trimmed V and J ends, which lost 7 bases and 4 bases, there was a span of 7 bases. The CDR3 contains 12 residues. CDR3: CASIGGTGELFF. DNA of the CDR3: TGTGCCAGTATTGGGGGCACCGGGGAGCTGTTTTTT.

V usage is TRBV9 and J usage is TRBJ2-7, with 8 positions matching TRBD1. Germline trimming cut 4 bases from V and 7 bases from J; bases unmatched to any gene: 7. CDR1 is SGDLS and CDR2 is YYNGEE in the germline V gene. This CDR3 has 13 residues. CDR3 amino acids: CASSPRTGREQYF. The CDR3 nucleotides are TGTGCCAGCAGCCCAAGGACAGGGAGGGAGCAGTACTTC. Drawing the rest from reference TRBV9 and TRBJ2-7, the complete variable domain is DSGVTQTPKHLITATGQRVTLRCSPRSGDLSVYWYQQSLDQGLQFLIQYYNGEERAKGNILERFSAQQFPDLHSELNLSSLELGDSALYFCASSPRTGREQYFGPGTRLTVT.

This chain joins TRBV14 and TRBJ2-7, with D unclear. The CDR3 is 13 amino acids. Trimming removed 0 bases from V and 3 bases from J, with 6 bases in between. From germline, CDR1 is SGHDN and CDR2 FVKESK. The CDR3 sequence is CASSQDGNYEQYF. The CDR3 region has the DNA TGTGCCAGCAGCCAAGACGGAAACTACGAGCAGTACTTC.

Turning to this clone: Other DNA sequences within the sample encode an identical CDR3. This sequence joins TRBV7-9 and TRBJ2-7, with a weak D call TRBD1 (6 bases). V was clipped by 4 bases and J by 1 base, with 11 bases between them. Germline CDR1 and CDR2: SEHNR and FQNEAQ (reference sequence). The CDR3 is made up of 14 amino acids. Here the CDR3 DNA reads TGTGCCAGCAGCTCAGGGGTTTCTTCCTACGAGCAGTACTTC. Translation: CASSSGVSSYEQYF.

The chain has TRBV5-1 and TRBJ2-7, with D uncertain. Germline V lookup: CDR1 SGHRS, CDR2 YFSETQ. The CDR3 contains 14 residues. Trimming cost V 3 bases and J 0 bases, with 10 bases left between them. The DNA of the CDR3 is TGCGCCAGCAGCTCAACCGGGCCCTCCTACGAGCAGTACTTC. This sequence encodes CASSSTGPSYEQYF.

This chain connects TRBV28 to TRBJ2-1; no definite D call. The germline CDR1 and CDR2 sequences are MDHEN and SYDVKM. The CDR3 has 11 residues. The ends were cut back, 5 bases at V and 8 bases at J, with 7 bases in the middle. CDR3 bases: TGTGCCAGCAGTCCCCTTGATGAGCAGTTCTTC. Its translation: CASSPLDEQFF.

CDR3 bases: TGCGCCAGCAGCCAGGATCTCACGGAGACCCTCCACTTT. Residues: CASSQDLTETLHF. The chain is built from TRBV4-1 and TRBJ1-6; D ambiguous. Germline V gene lookup returns CDR1 MGHRA and CDR2 YSYEKL. Trimming took 3 bases from V and 14 from J, leaving 14 bases between them. The CDR3 is made up of 13 amino acids.

This chain links TRBV19 with TRBJ2-5, with D possibly matching TRBD2 (5 bases). The J call is uncertain, as TRBJ2-7 better fits the DNA end. Germline loops: CDR1 LNHDA, CDR2 SQIVND (reference sequence). The CDR3 has 13 residues. In nucleotides, the CDR3 is TGTGCCAGTAGTGACGGGATAAACTACGAGCAGTACTTC. Residues: CASSDGINYEQYF.